These T cell receptor beta chains were read from a single sample in a study of early T cells in non-severe SARS-CoV-2 infection. TCRdb itself ran the 5' RACE reads through MiXCR, one entry per CDR3 protein. The sample contains under 40,000 distinct CDR3 sequences, about 5.6% of which appear only once. The sequencing input was whole blood. Receptors originate from an adult who was a healthcare worker with PCR-confirmed SARS-CoV-2 infection or an uninfected control (not recorded which). The CDR3 runs from the conserved cysteine through the conserved F or W. The D gene is left open where the match is weak. Only part of the rows carry a size: once, few, many, or a class if the clone is expanded.

abundance,v_gene,d_gene,j_gene,CDR3aa,CDR3nt
many,TRBV11-3,NA,TRBJ2-2,CASSWGSGTGELFF,TGTGCCAGCAGCTGGGGGTCGGGTACCGGGGAGCTGTTTTTT
many,TRBV5-5,TRBD1,TRBJ1-5,CASSSGGGNQPQHF,TGTGCCAGCAGTTCAGGGGGTGGCAATCAGCCCCAGCATTTT
NA,TRBV7-9,NA,TRBJ1-2,CASSLEEGRYTF,TGTGCCAGCAGCTTAGAAGAGGGCCGCTACACCTTC
many,TRBV20-1,NA,TRBJ1-1,CSARANTEAFF,TGCAGTGCTAGGGCGAACACTGAAGCTTTCTTT
many,TRBV30,NA,TRBJ1-5,CAWSNGIQLDQPQHF,TGTGCCTGGAGTAATGGTATACAGCTGGATCAGCCCCAGCATTTT
many,TRBV30,NA,TRBJ1-1,CAWTLGAKGAFF,TGTGCCTGGACCCTGGGCGCCAAGGGAGCTTTCTTT
few,TRBV14,NA,TRBJ1-4,CASSQERGWSEKLFF,TGTGCCAGCAGCCAAGAAAGGGGGTGGAGTGAAAAACTGTTTTTT
many,TRBV7-2,TRBD1,TRBJ2-7,CASSFPDRGIYEQYF,TGTGCCAGCAGCTTCCCCGACAGGGGGATTTACGAGCAGTACTTC
many,TRBV2,TRBD1,TRBJ1-1,CASRGQGGGTEAFF,TGTGCCAGCAGAGGACAGGGCGGGGGGACTGAAGCTTTCTTT
many,TRBV10-2,TRBD1,TRBJ2-7,CASSVGQASYLYEQYF,TGCGCCAGCAGTGTAGGACAGGCCTCATATTTATACGAGCAGTACTTC
many,TRBV19,NA,TRBJ2-2,CASRPGRANTGELFF,TGTGCCAGTAGACCCGGGAGAGCCAACACCGGGGAGCTGTTTTTT
many,TRBV10-1,TRBD2,TRBJ2-2,CASKAGAGTGELFF,TGCGCCAGCAAGGCGGGAGCGGGCACCGGGGAGCTGTTTTTT
many,TRBV5-1,TRBD1,TRBJ2-7,CASSSTGDYEQYF,TGCGCCAGCAGCTCGACAGGGGACTACGAGCAGTACTTC
many,TRBV20-1,NA,TRBJ1-2,CSASGGRVKNYGYTF,TGCAGTGCTAGCGGTGGCAGGGTAAAGAACTATGGCTACACCTTC
many,TRBV14,NA,TRBJ2-3,CASSLTNTDTQYF,TGTGCCAGCAGCCTTACGAACACAGATACGCAGTATTTT
many,TRBV7-2,TRBD1,TRBJ1-2,CASSLNRGDGYTF,TGTGCCAGCAGCCTTAACAGGGGCGATGGCTACACCTTC
many,TRBV5-4,NA,TRBJ1-3,CASSLGLGRGAGNTIYF,TGTGCCAGCAGCTTGGGTCTGGGCCGTGGCGCTGGAAACACCATATATTTT
many,TRBV7-2,TRBD2,TRBJ2-2,CASSLGGRGGELFF,TGTGCCAGCAGCTTAGGCGGGAGGGGCGGGGAGCTGTTTTTT
many,TRBV6-1,TRBD1,TRBJ2-3,CASSVGQGVTYGTDTQYF,TGTGCCAGCAGTGTCGGACAGGGGGTTACGTACGGCACAGATACGCAGTATTTT
many,TRBV3-1,NA,TRBJ2-5,CASSQQEKETQYF,TGTGCCAGCAGCCAGCAGGAGAAAGAGACCCAGTACTTC
NA,TRBV4-3,TRBD1,TRBJ1-2,CASSAGDRNYGYTF,TGCGCCAGCAGCGCTGGGGACAGAAACTATGGCTACACCTTC
many,TRBV5-1,TRBD1,TRBJ2-5,CASSSRDRGETQYF,TGCGCCAGCAGCTCCCGGGACAGGGGTGAGACCCAGTACTTC
many,TRBV13,NA,TRBJ1-3,CASSLAVSSGNTIYF,TGTGCCAGCAGCTTAGCGGTCAGCTCTGGAAACACCATATATTTT
many,TRBV7-6,NA,TRBJ1-3,CASSLVSQVGNTIYF,TGTGCCAGCAGCTTAGTCAGTCAAGTCGGAAACACCATATATTTT
many,TRBV6-6,NA,TRBJ1-6,CASSSGRGSSDISPLHF,TGTGCCAGCAGCTCGGGTCGTGGGAGTTCGGATATTTCACCCCTCCACTTT
many,TRBV7-4,NA,TRBJ2-7,CASSLTGRQHYEQYF,TGTGCCAGCAGCTTAACGGGCCGTCAACACTACGAGCAGTACTTC
many,TRBV27,TRBD2,TRBJ2-4,CASSTLAGGPSIQYF,TGTGCCAGCAGTACGCTAGCGGGGGGGCCGAGCATTCAGTACTTC
many,TRBV20-1,TRBD2,TRBJ2-1,CSARYSGRAYNEQFF,TGCAGTGCCCGATATAGCGGGAGGGCCTACAATGAGCAGTTCTTC
many,TRBV6-1,NA,TRBJ2-7,CASSRRVAAYEQYF,TGTGCCAGCAGCCGTAGGGTGGCCGCCTACGAGCAGTACTTC
many,TRBV6-2/TRBV6-3,NA,TRBJ2-7,CASIKDSGTYEQYF,TGTGCCAGCATCAAGGACAGCGGGACCTACGAGCAGTACTTC
many,TRBV11-1,TRBD1,TRBJ2-5,CASSLGSPWTGRYQETQYF,TGTGCCAGCAGCTTAGGTTCCCCTTGGACAGGCCGGTACCAAGAGACCCAGTACTTC
few,TRBV4-1,NA,TRBJ2-6,CASSQQGSGANVLTF,TGCGCCAGCAGCCAGCAGGGCTCTGGGGCCAACGTCCTGACTTTC
many,TRBV29-1,TRBD1,TRBJ2-5,CSALGQVQQTQYF,TGCAGCGCCCTGGGACAGGTCCAGCAGACCCAGTACTTC
NA,TRBV5-1,NA,TRBJ2-4,CASSFTTGGAKNIQYF,TGCGCCAGCAGCTTCACCACCGGAGGGGCCAAAAACATTCAGTACTTC
many,TRBV29-1,TRBD2,TRBJ2-3,CSVVARGGSDTQYF,TGCAGCGTTGTCGCGCGGGGGGGGTCAGATACGCAGTATTTT
medium-sized,TRBV23-1,NA,TRBJ1-2,CASSQDNYGYTF,TGCGCCAGCAGTCAAGATAACTATGGCTACACCTTC
many,TRBV29-1,NA,TRBJ2-3,CSVEDVLQGLGSTDTQYF,TGCAGCGTTGAAGACGTCCTTCAGGGCCTTGGGAGCACAGATACGCAGTATTTT
many,TRBV10-2,TRBD1,TRBJ2-1,CASSLVRQGVQFF,TGCGCCAGCAGTCTAGTCAGACAGGGTGTGCAGTTCTTC
many,TRBV7-9,NA,TRBJ1-4,CASSQTSAFATNEKLFF,TGTGCCAGCAGCCAAACATCCGCTTTTGCAACTAATGAAAAACTGTTTTTT
many,TRBV4-2,TRBD2,TRBJ2-7,CASSQYDLADYEQYF,TGTGCCAGCAGCCAATATGATCTAGCGGACTACGAGCAGTACTTC
NA,TRBV7-7,NA,TRBJ2-5,CASSPKNLGNQETQYF,TGTGCTAGCAGCCCAAAAAATTTGGGGAACCAAGAGACCCAGTACTTC
NA,TRBV5-1,NA,TRBJ1-1,CASSWGTRTEAFF,TGCGCCAGCAGCTGGGGGACGCGCACTGAAGCTTTCTTT
many,TRBV9,NA,TRBJ1-3,CASSVGISGNTIYF,TGTGCCAGCAGCGTAGGGATCTCTGGAAACACCATATATTTT
NA,TRBV2,NA,TRBJ2-7,CAAGGDRSYEQYF,TGTGCCGCCGGCGGTGATCGCTCCTACGAGCAGTACTTC
many,TRBV12-3/TRBV12-4,NA,TRBJ2-6,CASSPTGSSGANVLTF,TGTGCCAGCAGCCCCACGGGAAGCTCTGGGGCCAACGTCCTGACTTTC
many,TRBV29-1,TRBD1,TRBJ2-5,CSGTGQYQETQYF,TGCAGCGGGACGGGACAGTACCAAGAGACCCAGTACTTC
few,TRBV28,NA,TRBJ2-7,CASSRPGPYEQYF,TGTGCCAGCAGTAGACCGGGACCCTACGAGCAGTACTTC
many,TRBV7-3,NA,TRBJ2-1,CASSLRRIDEQFF,TGTGCCAGCAGCTTAAGAAGGATCGATGAGCAGTTCTTC
many,TRBV11-1,TRBD2,TRBJ2-3,CASSFLTGGFRTDTQYF,TGTGCCAGCAGCTTCCTAACCGGGGGGTTCCGGACAGATACGCAGTATTTT
NA,TRBV28,NA,TRBJ1-4,CASSLPPTGFFF,TGTGCCAGCAGTTTACCTCCCACCGGGTTCTTTTTT
many,TRBV12-3/TRBV12-4,NA,TRBJ2-3,CASSSHWVPADTQYF,TGTGCCAGCAGTTCCCATTGGGTCCCCGCAGATACGCAGTATTTT
many,TRBV5-6,NA,TRBJ2-3,CASSWLGELARPDTQYF,TGTGCCAGCAGCTGGTTGGGGGAACTCGCCCGTCCAGATACGCAGTATTTT